The source of this TCR beta chain is a study of T cell responses to AZD1222 COVID-19 vaccine. Notes on the study in general: Repertoire sampling occurred only after the peak T cell response.

A few counts support this clone. Its antigen is currently unknown. Profiling relied on immunoSEQ multiplex PCR, and the TCRdb table lists in-frame clones only, not all of them. The table includes 55,000 to 70,000 clones, 80% to 85% detected once. Germline loops: CDR1 MNHEY, CDR2 SMNVEV (reference sequence). CDR3 size: 14 residues. V was clipped by 6 bases and J by 2 bases, with 14 bases between them. This TCR was sampled from an adult in good health. The chain links TRBV27 to TRBJ2-7, with D maybe TRBD1 (6 bases). The starting material was peripheral blood, obtained on day 0 of AZD1222 vaccination. This CDR3 is CASSRGQSPYEQYF. CDR3 in DNA: TGTGCCAGCAGCCGTGGACAGTCTCCCTACGAGCAGTACTTC.